Below are 26 T cell receptor beta chains sequenced from a single sample in a study of blood T cell repertoires in COVID-19. TCRdb keeps only in-frame clones here, not all; method: immunoSEQ multiplex PCR. Among 65,000 to 85,000 clones listed, roughly nine tenths were seen once. Sequenced input: peripheral blood. The receptors were sampled from a man aged 45-60 years with active COVID-19.

The chain employs TRBV18 and TRBJ1-1, with D perhaps matching TRBD1 (5 bases). The CDR3 consists of 15 residues. CDR1 is KGHSH, CDR2 LQKENI, per germline. V gave up 2 bases and J gave up 2 bases, with 12 bases separating them. Written as DNA, the CDR3 is TGTGCCAGCTCACCAAATAACAGGAGAAACACTGAAGCTTTCTTT. It translates to CASSPNNRRNTEAFF. Full variable domain (remainder filled in from reference TRBV18 and TRBJ1-1): NAGVMQNPRHLVRRRGQEARLRCSPMKGHSHVYWYRQLPEEGLKFMVYLQKENIIDESGMPKERFSAEFPKEGPSILRIQQVVRGDSAAYFCASSPNNRRNTEAFFGQGTRLTVV.

The chain uses TRBV4-2 and TRBJ2-7; TRBD1 aligns across 8 bases. V shed 2 bases, J shed 4 bases, and the junction held 7 bases outside the gene matches. The germline CDR1 and CDR2 sequences are LGHNA and YNFKEQ. The CDR3 is made up of 15 amino acids. CDR3 DNA sequence: TGTGCCAGCAGCCAAAGGACAGGGACCGATTACGAGCAGTACTTC. Its translation: CASSQRTGTDYEQYF.

The chain recombines TRBV4-1 with TRBJ1-2; D is perhaps TRBD1 (5 bases). Germline values: CDR1 MGHRA, CDR2 YSYEKL. The CDR3 consists of 17 residues. With 0 bases removed from V and 5 bases from J, the gap between germline ends came to 19 bases. The CDR3 sequence: CASSQDWQARGKYGYTF. CDR3 coding DNA: TGCGCCAGCAGCCAAGATTGGCAGGCTCGGGGGAAATATGGCTACACCTTC.

The chain couples TRBV25-1 to TRBJ2-2, with TRBD1 matching 9 bases. The CDR3 has 16 residues. After removal of 2 bases from V and 3 bases from J, the junction contained 4 bases not matched to a gene. Germline CDR1 is MGHDK and CDR2 is SYGVNS. CDR3 coding DNA: TGTGCCAGCAGTGAAGGGCGGACAGGGGACACCGGGGAGCTGTTTTTT. It encodes CASSEGRTGDTGELFF.

The rearrangement joins TRBV9 to TRBJ2-1; possible D gene TRBD2, 5 bases. Per germline, CDR1 SGDLS and CDR2 YYNGEE. The CDR3 spans 13 residues. V lost 2 bases to trimming and J lost 2 bases, with 5 bases between them. DNA of the CDR3: TGTGCCAGCAGCGTTAGCGCCTACAATGAGCAGTTCTTC. It encodes CASSVSAYNEQFF.

CDR3 DNA sequence: TGTGCCAGCAGCCACCGGACCCCGCAGGGTACGCAGTATTTT. Translated: CASSHRTPQGTQYF. The V and J genes are TRBV3-1 (or the pseudogene TRBV3-2) and TRBJ2-3; perhaps TRBD1 as D (5 bases). This CDR3 has 14 amino acids. Germline-derived CDR1 and CDR2 are LGHDT and YNNKEL (reference sequence). Trimming cost V 3 bases and J 8 bases, with 15 bases left between them.

This chain connects TRBV5-1 to TRBJ1-6, with 9 positions matching TRBD1. The CDR3 has 15 residues. Germline CDR1 reads SGHRS; CDR2 reads YFSETQ. Losses at the gene ends were 0 bases for V and 11 bases for J; bases not matched to a gene: 6. Written as DNA, the CDR3 is TGCGCCAGCAGCTTGGCTGGGACAGGGACCACACCCCTCCACTTT. This gives the protein CASSLAGTGTTPLHF.

This chain links TRBV4-2 with TRBJ2-1; 12 nucleotides line up with TRBD2. CDR3 length: 18 amino acids. In germline, CDR1 is LGHNA, CDR2 YNFKEQ. J gave up 2 bases and V 1 base, and 6 bases lay outside the gene matches. CDR3 region: CASSQGLAGGKAYNEQFF. The DNA for the CDR3 is TGTGCCAGCAGCCAAGGGCTAGCGGGAGGGAAGGCCTACAATGAGCAGTTCTTC.

The J gene is TRBJ1-1, the V gene TRBV7-2; a possible D gene is TRBD1 (6 bases). Deletions cut 5 bases from V and 9 bases from J, with 19 bases between. Germline V gives CDR1 SGHTA, CDR2 FQGNSA. The CDR3 is made up of 14 amino acids. This chain's CDR3 is CASSPPAGAAKAFF. For the CDR3, the DNA is TGTGCCAGCAGCCCCCCCGCGGGGGCGGCTAAAGCTTTCTTT.

This chain joins TRBV19 and TRBJ1-5; D is ambiguous. The V end lost 2 bases, the J end lost 4 bases, and 15 bases lay between the germline ends. Germline lookup yields CDR1 LNHDA and CDR2 SQIVND (reference sequence). The CDR3 extends over 16 amino acids. The chain's CDR3 is CASSIPTGNNNQPQHF. The CDR3 DNA sequence: TGTGCCAGTAGTATACCCACGGGGAATAATAATCAGCCCCAGCATTTT.

This rearrangement joins TRBV5-1 to TRBJ1-1, with a weak D call TRBD1 (5 bases). Per the germline V gene, CDR1 is SGHRS and CDR2 is YFSETQ. The CDR3 consists of 15 residues. Trimming cost V 0 bases and J 2 bases, with 11 bases left between them. The CDR3 coding sequence is TGCGCCAGCAGCTTGGTTGGGGGGGATAACACTGAAGCTTTCTTT. Translation: CASSLVGGDNTEAFF.

The chain employs TRBV7-2 and TRBJ2-1, with D tentatively TRBD2 (5 bases). The CDR3 covers 16 residues. V lost 4 bases and J lost 12, with 25 bases in between. Germline V gives CDR1 SGHTA, CDR2 FQGNSA. For the CDR3, the DNA is TGTGCCAGCAGCTCAGAGGGTGGCGGGCCCCTCGGTGTGCAGTTCTTC. Residues: CASSSEGGGPLGVQFF.

This chain joins TRBV9 and TRBJ2-7; no reliable D call. This CDR3 spans 13 amino acids. Germline CDR1 and CDR2: SGDLS and YYNGEE. The V end lost 1 base, the J end lost 7 bases, and 12 bases lay between the germline ends. The CDR3 region is CASSVSEAEEQYF. CDR3 bases: TGTGCCAGCAGCGTATCAGAGGCGGAGGAGCAGTACTTC.

The V and J genes are TRBV7-8 and TRBJ1-2; 8 nucleotides line up with TRBD1. V was clipped by 5 bases and J by 7 bases; unmatched bases: 6. Germline CDR1 and CDR2: SGHVS and FQNEAQ. This CDR3 has 13 residues. The CDR3, as DNA: TGTGCCAGCAGCCGGGACAGGAACGGTGGCTACACCTTC. Protein product: CASSRDRNGGYTF.

The chain uses TRBV9 and TRBJ2-5, with 15 nucleotides matching TRBD2. This CDR3 comprises 16 residues. Germline V gives CDR1 SGDLS, CDR2 YYNGEE. Losses at the gene ends were 4 bases for V and 2 bases for J; bases not matched to a gene: 3. In nucleotides, the CDR3 is TGTGCCAGCAGCCCAGGACTAGCGGGGGGGCAAGAGACCCAGTACTTC. This codes for CASSPGLAGGQETQYF.

The rearrangement links TRBV3-1 (or the pseudogene TRBV3-2) to TRBJ1-3; perhaps TRBD1 as D (5 bases). This CDR3 spans 15 amino acids. CDR1 LGHDT and CDR2 YNNKEL come from the germline V gene (reference sequence). Deletions cut 1 base from V and 3 bases from J, with 10 bases between. As DNA, the CDR3 is TGTGCCAGCAGCCAAGGGGCAGGGTTTGGAAACACCATATATTTT. Protein sequence: CASSQGAGFGNTIYF.

V usage is TRBV6-1 and J usage is TRBJ2-7, with a tentative D call TRBD2 (7 bases). CDR3 size: 16 residues. Trimming stripped 2 bases from V and 3 bases from J, with 17 bases between. CDR1 is MNHNS and CDR2 is SASEGT in the germline V gene. CDR3 sequence: CASSEWGGAYLYEQYF. DNA for the CDR3: TGTGCCAGCAGTGAATGGGGGGGGGCCTATCTCTACGAGCAGTACTTC.

This clone was counted between two and nine times. The V and J genes are TRBV2 and TRBJ2-1, with D perhaps TRBD1 (6 bases). CDR1 is SNHLY, CDR2 FYNNEI, per germline. The CDR3 runs 12 residues. The V and J ends lost 7 bases and 9 bases respectively, with 13 bases between them. The CDR3 coding sequence is TGTGCCAGCAACGTGAGAGGGGGTGAGCAGTTCTTC. Its translation: CASNVRGGEQFF.

This chain links TRBV27 with TRBJ2-1; TRBD2 is a possible D gene (5 bases). Trimming removed 7 bases at V and 7 bases at J, with 17 bases between. Germline V gene data show CDR1 as MNHEY and CDR2 as SMNVEV (reference sequence). CDR3 length: 14 residues. CDR3 bases: TGTGCCAGCACATCGGACTCTTACGGGAATGAGCAGTTCTTC. It codes for CASTSDSYGNEQFF.

This sequence joins TRBV7-2 and TRBJ1-1, with 7 bases matching TRBD1. The CDR3 runs to 16 residues. The germline gives CDR1 SGHTA, CDR2 FQGNSA. The ends lost 5 bases at V and 0 bases at J; junction bases unmatched: 9. The DNA of the CDR3 is TGTGCCAGCAGCGCACAGGGGACATGGTTGAACACTGAAGCTTTCTTT. It codes for CASSAQGTWLNTEAFF.

This chain's CDR3 is CASSSSGRDYEQYF. The CDR3 coding sequence is TGTGCCAGCAGCTCCAGCGGGAGGGACTACGAGCAGTACTTC. The chain combines TRBV7-2 with TRBJ2-7; the match to TRBD2 covers 10 bases. The CDR3 extends over 14 amino acids. Unmatched junction bases numbered 3, after V lost 4 bases and J lost 3 bases. In germline, CDR1 is SGHTA, CDR2 FQGNSA.

The chain joins TRBV19 to TRBJ1-1; TRBD1 is a possible D gene (5 bases). Trimming removed 4 bases from V and 2 bases from J, with 11 bases in between. There are 14 residues in the CDR3. The germline V gene has CDR1 LNHDA and CDR2 SQIVND (reference sequence). The CDR3: CASSTRQPNTEAFF. In DNA, the CDR3 is TGTGCCAGTAGTACCCGACAGCCTAACACTGAAGCTTTCTTT.

This chain joins TRBV7-6 and TRBJ1-6, with 10 bases lining up with TRBD1. Germline CDR1 reads SGHVS; CDR2 reads FNYEAQ. V gave up 3 bases and J gave up 9 bases; unmatched junction bases: 5. This CDR3 region has 15 residues. The CDR3 protein is CASSFTGTGVSPLHF. The CDR3 DNA follows: TGTGCCAGCAGCTTCACCGGGACAGGGGTTTCACCCCTCCACTTT. Using reference TRBV7-6 and TRBJ1-6 for the parts outside the CDR3, the full variable domain is GAGVSQSPRYKVTKRGQDVALRCDPISGHVSLYWYRQALGQGPEFLTYFNYEAQQDKSGLPNDRFSAERPEGSISTLTIQRTEQRDSAMYRCASSFTGTGVSPLHFGNGTRLTVT.

The chain combines TRBV24-1 with TRBJ2-3, with 7 bases fitting TRBD2. V shed 5 bases, J shed 0 bases, and the junction held 10 bases outside the gene matches. Looked up from germline, CDR1 is KGHDR and CDR2 is SFDVKD. CDR3 length: 17 amino acids. The chain's CDR3 is CATSGVKRGISTDTQYF. The CDR3 coding sequence is TGTGCCACCAGTGGGGTCAAGCGGGGAATAAGCACAGATACGCAGTATTTT.

The chain carries TRBV10-3 and TRBJ2-7; 8 bases line up with TRBD1. This CDR3 region has 12 residues. Germline values: CDR1 ENHRY, CDR2 SYGVKD. After removal of 8 bases from V and 4 bases from J, the junction contained 4 bases not matched to a gene. As DNA, the CDR3 is TGTGCCATCGGGACAGGATTATACGAGCAGTACTTC. Translating gives CAIGTGLYEQYF.

This chain links TRBV7-3 with TRBJ2-1; 8 nucleotides agree with TRBD2. CDR3 length: 15 amino acids. The germline V gene has CDR1 SGHTA and CDR2 FQGTGA. Trimming removed 5 bases from V and 2 bases from J; junction bases left unmatched: 5. This CDR3 is CASSTIAGPYNEQFF. For the CDR3, the DNA is TGTGCCAGCAGCACAATAGCGGGGCCCTACAATGAGCAGTTCTTC.